This TCR beta chain was recovered during a study of T cell responses to AZD1222 COVID-19 vaccine. Findings and caveats of the study: Every sample of the repertoires postdated the peak T cell response. The number of AZD1222 recipients seropositive at baseline was only 6 or 7.

On this clone: No antigen is known for it.

Researchers grouped second doses given at about 4 or about 12 weeks into one pool. Generated by immunoSEQ multiplex PCR, the TCRdb table keeps only in-frame clones and is missing some. The sample lists around 200,000 clones, 94% occurring once. Germline CDR1 is SGHAT and CDR2 is FQNNGV. V shed 8 bases and J shed 0 bases, with 8 bases lying between them. CDR3 length: 12 amino acids. Here the sequenced sample was peripheral blood, taken 28 days after the second AZD1222 dose. J is TRBJ2-7 and V is TRBV11-2, with D hard to call. The TCR was taken from an adult who received the AZD1222 COVID-19 vaccine. The CDR3 region is CASALSSYEQYF. Here the CDR3 DNA reads TGTGCCAGCGCCCTAAGCTCCTACGAGCAGTACTTC.